One and the same sample provided the 25 T cell receptor beta chains below, sequenced in a study of blood T cells in healthy people across ages. Together with a sample-barcoded 5' primer, a J-beta primer mix was included in a second PCR lasting 7 to 11 cycles. TCRdb re-analysed the 5' RACE reads in MiXCR, keeping a single row per CDR3 protein. The sample yields hundreds of thousands of distinct CDR3 sequences, around 24% seen once. These data also featured in a second study, about T cells of mothers and their children.

Sequencing was performed on blood. Every receptor here comes from a boy aged 5-17 years in good health.

The chain carries TRBV7-2 and TRBJ2-5; 8 nucleotides line up with TRBD2. Germline V gene data show CDR1 as SGHTA and CDR2 as FQGNSA. CDR3 length equals 15 residues. With V trimmed by 5 bases and J by 4 bases, 9 bases remained unmatched. The CDR3: CASSLQAGGGETQYF. The CDR3, as DNA: TGTGCCAGCAGCCTTCAGGCGGGAGGAGGAGAGACCCAGTACTTC.

This chain joins TRBV7-9 and TRBJ1-6; maybe TRBD1 (5 bases). Looked up from germline, CDR1 is SEHNR and CDR2 is FQNEAQ (reference sequence). V was pared by 5 bases and J by 10 bases, with 24 bases between. The CDR3 consists of 17 residues. Here the CDR3 reads CASSPSWDPFDLSPLHF. The DNA of the CDR3 is TGTGCCAGCAGCCCGAGTTGGGACCCGTTCGATTTATCACCCCTCCACTTT. Full variable domain (remainder filled in from reference TRBV7-9 and TRBJ1-6): DTGVSQNPRHKITKRGQNVTFRCDPISEHNRLYWYRQTLGQGPEFLTYFQNEAQLEKSRLLSDRFSAERPKGSFSTLEIQRTEQGDSAMYLCASSPSWDPFDLSPLHFGNGTRLTVT.

This clonotype has a handful of counts. The rearrangement joins TRBV3-1 to TRBJ2-7, with 7 bases identical to TRBD1. The J segment lost 5 bases and the V segment lost 6 bases, leaving 7 bases of the junction unmatched. The CDR3 contains 13 residues. Germline values: CDR1 LGHDT, CDR2 YNNKEL (reference sequence). As DNA, the CDR3 is TGTGCCAGCAGACCCAGACAGGGCAACGAGCAGTACTTC. Protein: CASRPRQGNEQYF.

The genes are TRBV7-2 and TRBJ2-5; 12 bases match TRBD2. The trim removed 3 bases at V and 1 base at J, leaving 3 bases unmatched. CDR3 length: 16 amino acids. The germline V gene has CDR1 SGHTA and CDR2 FQGNSA. CDR3 DNA: TGTGCCAGCAGCTTCGCTAGCGGGAGGGTCCAAGAGACCCAGTACTTC. Its translation: CASSFASGRVQETQYF. Complete variable domain (other parts from reference TRBV7-2 and TRBJ2-5): GAGVSQSPSNKVTEKGKDVELRCDPISGHTALYWYRQSLGQGLEFLIYFQGNSAPDKSGLPSDRFSAERTGGSVSTLTIQRTQQEDSAVYLCASSFASGRVQETQYFGPGTRLLVL.

This clonotype appeared a few times. The rearrangement links TRBV27 to TRBJ2-7; 10 bases line up with TRBD1. The CDR3 length is 17 residues. V was pared by 6 bases and J by 3 bases, with 14 bases of the junction left unmatched. Germline CDR1 and CDR2: MNHEY and SMNVEV (reference sequence). CDR3: CASRYTPTGGKFYEQYF. DNA for the CDR3: TGTGCCAGCAGATATACCCCGACAGGGGGCAAATTCTACGAGCAGTACTTC.

This clonotype appeared a few times. The rearrangement links TRBV7-8 to TRBJ2-3; 10 positions match TRBD2. The V gene end was trimmed by 1 base and the J gene end by 2 bases; junction bases not matched to a gene: 12. The CDR3 contains 19 residues. The V gene's germline CDR1 is SGHVS and CDR2 FQNEAQ. CDR3 in amino acids: CASSLEGLALPRLTDTQYF. Written as DNA, the CDR3 is TGTGCCAGCAGCTTAGAGGGACTAGCGCTCCCTCGCCTCACAGATACGCAGTATTTT.

V and J are TRBV7-9 and TRBJ1-5; a weak D match, TRBD1 (5 bases). The CDR3 contains 16 residues. Trimming took 1 base from V and 3 from J, leaving 13 bases between them. The germline V gene encodes CDR1 SEHNR and CDR2 FQNEAQ (reference sequence). The CDR3 nucleotides are TGTGCCAGCAGCTTAGTTGCTGGGACTGACAATCAGCCCCAGCATTTT. Translating it yields CASSLVAGTDNQPQHF.

The CDR3 DNA reads TGTGCCACCAGCAGAGATATGGGCGCTGGGGAGACCCAGTACTTC. This encodes CATSRDMGAGETQYF. V gene TRBV15 combines with J gene TRBJ2-5; no definite D call. Germline loops: CDR1 LNHNV, CDR2 YYDKDF (reference sequence). The CDR3 contains 15 residues. The germline V and J ends were trimmed by 0 bases and 5 bases, with 13 bases remaining between them. The variable domain in full, completed from reference TRBV15 and TRBJ2-5, reads DAMVIQNPRYQVTQFGKPVTLSCSQTLNHNVMYWYQQKSSQAPKLLFHYYDKDFNNEADTPDNFQSRRPNTSFCFLDIRSPGLGDTAMYLCATSRDMGAGETQYFGPGTRLLVL.

This clonotype has just a few counts. V usage is TRBV12-3 or TRBV12-4 and J usage is TRBJ1-2; D is possibly TRBD1 (5 bases). The CDR3 is 12 amino acids. V lost 6 bases and J lost 8, with 13 bases in between. CDR3 in DNA: TGTGCCAGCAGGTCAGGGTATGGGGGCTACACCTTC. This codes for CASRSGYGGYTF.

The V and J genes are TRBV12-3 or TRBV12-4 and TRBJ2-3; tentatively, D is TRBD2 (6 bases). There are 15 residues in the CDR3. V was clipped by 6 bases and J by 5 bases, with 18 bases between them. The CDR3 is CASRPPGEGLDTQYF. CDR3 nucleotide sequence: TGTGCCAGCAGGCCACCGGGAGAGGGCTTAGATACGCAGTATTTT.

This clonotype was counted only a few times. The V call is TRBV12-3 or TRBV12-4, the J call TRBJ2-7; TRBD1 aligns across 11 bases. This CDR3 spans 18 amino acids. V gave up 2 bases and J gave up 7 bases; unmatched junction bases: 16. The CDR3 region is CASSLNVGGTGGSSEQYF. The CDR3 nucleotides read TGTGCCAGCAGTTTAAACGTGGGAGGGACAGGGGGATCGAGTGAGCAGTACTTC.

This chain links TRBV6-2 or TRBV6-3 with TRBJ2-2; D possibly corresponds to TRBD2 (6 bases). Germline V gene lookup returns CDR1 MNHEY and CDR2 SVGEGT. The V gene lost 7 bases and the J gene lost 4 bases, with 10 bases spanning the gap. The CDR3 contains 13 residues. CDR3 nucleotides: TGTGCCAGCACCTGGCGGGGCACCGGGGAGCTGTTTTTT. Protein sequence: CASTWRGTGELFF.

In its sample, this clonotype was seen once. The germline gene is not matched at one end of the junction; a read error may be the cause. The chain employs TRBV9 and TRBJ1-1; D may be TRBD1 (6 bases). CDR1 and CDR2 (germline): SGDLS, YYNGEE. The CDR3 consists of 14 residues. In nucleotides, the CDR3 is TGTGCCAGCAGCTATAGGACAGAGAACACTGAACCTTTCTTT. Protein sequence: CASSYRTENTEPFF.

About this clonotype itself: A read error may account for a junction end that differs from germline. V gene TRBV4-3 combines with J gene TRBJ1-2, with 9 bases fitting TRBD1. Germline V lookup: CDR1 LGHNA, CDR2 YSLEER. This CDR3 is 16 amino acids long. For the CDR3, the DNA is TGCGCCAGCAGCCAGTCCGGGACAGGGCCCTTCTATGGTTACACCTTC. Protein product: CASSQSGTGPFYGYTF.

Comments on this clonotype: One base away lies a much larger clone, so this may be a sequencing read error. The rearrangement links TRBV4-3 to TRBJ2-5; TRBD2 aligns across 7 bases. Germline-derived CDR1 and CDR2 are LGHNA and YSLEER. This CDR3 is 14 amino acids long. CDR3 protein: CARSQVVAGETQYF. The CDR3 DNA reads TGCGCCAGGAGCCAAGTCGTAGCGGGAGAGACCCAGTACTTC.

The table lists this clonotype with a few counts. The CDR3 sequence is CSVVDINEQFF. In nucleotides, the CDR3 is TGCAGCGTTGTTGATATCAATGAGCAGTTCTTC. The chain is built from TRBV29-1 and TRBJ2-5; D gene ambiguous. The J call is uncertain, as TRBJ2-1 better fits the DNA end. Germline assignment: CDR1 SQVTM and CDR2 ANQGSEA. The CDR3 sequence is 11 residues long.

This rearrangement joins TRBV9 to TRBJ1-2, with 11 bases aligning to TRBD1. Trimming cost V 3 bases and J 4 bases; bases outside gene matches: 5. CDR3 length: 15 residues. Germline CDR1 SGDLS, CDR2 YYNGEE. The CDR3, as DNA: TGTGCCAGCAGCGCCCGGGACAGGGGGATCTATGGCTACACCTTC. Protein: CASSARDRGIYGYTF.

This clonotype came up a few times. The chain couples TRBV4-2 to TRBJ2-2, with TRBD2 matching over 9 bases. The CDR3 consists of 19 residues. The germline V gene has CDR1 LGHNA and CDR2 YNFKEQ. Trimming removed 2 bases from V and 3 bases from J; junction bases left unmatched: 13. The CDR3 nucleotides read TGTGCCAGCAGCCAACTCGGGCGGGAGGGCCTTCTGGACACCGGGGAGCTGTTTTTT. Translated, it gives CASSQLGREGLLDTGELFF.

The chain employs TRBV20-1 and TRBJ2-3; unclear D gene. Germline V gene sequence: CDR1 DFQATT, CDR2 SNEGSKA (reference sequence). V was trimmed by 5 bases and J by 1 base, leaving 19 bases between them. The CDR3 has 16 amino acids. CDR3 protein: CSALRTEFAGTDTQYF. Written as DNA, the CDR3 is TGCAGTGCTCTCCGGACCGAGTTCGCCGGCACAGATACGCAGTATTTT.

The chain has TRBV7-2 and TRBJ2-7; D unclear. The germline V gene has CDR1 SGHTA and CDR2 FQGNSA. This CDR3 has 14 residues. V lost 5 bases and J lost 0, with 11 bases in between. CDR3 in DNA: TGTGCCAGCAGCATTGACTCCCTCTCCTACGAGCAGTACTTC. This sequence encodes CASSIDSLSYEQYF.

The chain uses TRBV6-2 or TRBV6-3 and TRBJ1-5; tentative D call: TRBD1 (6 bases). The V gene's germline CDR1 is MNHEY and CDR2 SVGEGT. V shed 5 bases and J shed 6 bases, with 11 bases lying between them. This CDR3 contains 13 residues. The DNA of the CDR3 is TGTGCCAGCAGTCGTGACAGGACTCAGCCCCAGCATTTT. Its translation is CASSRDRTQPQHF.

In DNA, the CDR3 is TGCAGCGTTGAAGATCTTAGACAGGGGAGGAACACTGAAGCTTTCTTT. It specifies CSVEDLRQGRNTEAFF. V usage is TRBV29-1 and J usage is TRBJ1-1; 8 nucleotides agree with TRBD1. CDR1 is SQVTM and CDR2 is ANQGSEA in the germline V gene. V lost 0 bases and J lost 1; bases outside the gene matches: 7. The CDR3 spans 16 residues. The full variable domain, completed using reference TRBV29-1 and TRBJ1-1, is SAVISQKPSRDICQRGTSLTIQCQVDSQVTMMFWYRQQPGQSLTLIATANQGSEATYESGFVIDKFPISRPNLTFSTLTVSNMSPEDSSIYLCSVEDLRQGRNTEAFFGQGTRLTVV.

This clonotype has only a few counts. The V call is TRBV9, the J call TRBJ2-1; 8 bases are a match to TRBD1. CDR3 length: 14 amino acids. With 1 base clipped from V and 6 bases from J, the junction kept 3 bases outside the gene matches. Germline V lookup: CDR1 SGDLS, CDR2 YYNGEE. CDR3 sequence: CASSVMQGANEQFF. The DNA for the CDR3 is TGTGCCAGCAGCGTAATGCAGGGGGCCAATGAGCAGTTCTTC.

A few counts support this clonotype. The V and J genes are TRBV7-9 and TRBJ2-1; no reliable D call. Germline-derived CDR1 and CDR2 are SEHNR and FQNEAQ (reference sequence). This CDR3 contains 11 residues. V was shortened by 5 bases and J by 8 bases, with 7 bases between the two germline ends. The CDR3 loop is CASSPDHEQFF. CDR3 sequence (DNA): TGTGCCAGCAGCCCGGACCATGAGCAGTTCTTC.

The chain recombines TRBV28 with TRBJ1-5; maybe TRBD1 (5 bases). V shed 6 bases and J shed 7 bases, with 10 bases lying between them. This CDR3 region has 12 residues. CDR1 and CDR2 from the germline V gene are MDHEN and SYDVKM. CDR3 protein: CASSVGVQPQHF. In DNA, the CDR3 is TGTGCCAGCAGCGTAGGGGTCCAGCCCCAGCATTTT.